The 7 T cell receptor beta chains presented below share a single source sample, sequenced in a study of T cell responses to AZD1222 COVID-19 vaccine. Sequencing used immunoSEQ multiplex PCR; TCRdb keeps in-frame clones, though not all of them. The data show about 80,000 clones, around 90% seen once. The specimen was peripheral blood, collected on day 0 of AZD1222 vaccination. All receptors come from an adult in good health.

V usage is TRBV19 and J usage is TRBJ1-1; 11 bases match TRBD1. The length of the CDR3 is 15 residues. Trimming took 5 bases from V and 3 from J; bases not matched to a gene: 5. CDR1 is LNHDA, CDR2 SQIVND, per germline (reference sequence). CDR3 nucleotide sequence: TGTGCCAGTAGTTCCTGGACAGGGGGCTACACTGAAGCTTTCTTT. Translating gives CASSSWTGGYTEAFF.

This clone has only one observation. The chain employs TRBV15 and TRBJ1-3, with D possibly matching TRBD1 (6 bases). V was cut by 0 bases and J by 4 bases, with 10 bases left in between. Germline V CDR1 and CDR2: LNHNV, YYDKDF (reference sequence). The CDR3 spans 15 residues. The CDR3 bases are TGTGCCACCAGCAGAGACAGGGGTTACGGAAACACCATATATTTT. Translated, it gives CATSRDRGYGNTIYF.

This clone showed up just once. This chain links TRBV19 with TRBJ2-5, with D tentatively TRBD2 (6 bases). The CDR3 covers 15 residues. The V gene's germline CDR1 is LNHDA and CDR2 SQIVND (reference sequence). V shed 5 bases and J shed 5 bases, with 18 bases lying between them. For the CDR3, the DNA is TGTGCCAGTAGTCCCGGGCGGGACCAGCGGGAGACCCAGTACTTC. As protein: CASSPGRDQRETQYF.

This sequence joins TRBV5-4 and TRBJ2-7, with a tentative D call TRBD1 (6 bases). Trimming stripped 0 bases from V and 7 bases from J, with 14 bases between. This CDR3 has 14 residues. CDR1 SGHNT and CDR2 YYREEE come from the germline V gene (reference sequence). CDR3 nucleotides: TGTGCCAGCAGCTTGGCCAGAGGGGGTCGGGAGCAGTACTTC. It translates to CASSLARGGREQYF.

This chain uses TRBV30 with TRBJ1-5; possibly TRBD1 for D (6 bases). Trimming removed 2 bases at V and 1 base at J, with 6 bases between. Germline CDR1 GTSNPN, CDR2 SVGIG (reference sequence). This CDR3 is built from 13 residues. CDR3 in DNA: TGTGCCTGGAGTAGGGGGAGCAATCAGCCCCAGCATTTT. This translates into CAWSRGSNQPQHF.

The V and J genes are TRBV2 and TRBJ2-3, with no clear D. The CDR3 contains 12 residues. Between the trimmed V and J ends, which lost 4 bases and 6 bases, there was a span of 8 bases. Germline CDR1 reads SNHLY; CDR2 reads FYNNEI. The CDR3 here is CASSVWTDTQYF. CDR3 sequence (DNA): TGTGCCAGCAGTGTCTGGACGGATACGCAGTATTTT. Complete variable domain (other parts from reference TRBV2 and TRBJ2-3): EPEVTQTPSHQVTQMGQEVILRCVPISNHLYFYWYRQILGQKVEFLVSFYNNEISEKSEIFDDQFSVERPDGSNFTLKIRSTKLEDSAMYFCASSVWTDTQYFGPGTRLTVL.

This clone has only one observation. V usage is TRBV5-4 and J usage is TRBJ1-5; the D gene is possibly TRBD1 (5 bases). Trimming pared 3 bases from V and 6 bases from J, leaving 10 bases between. Germline CDR1 SGHNT, CDR2 YYREEE (reference sequence). This CDR3 has 13 residues. The CDR3 is CASSSGRGQPQHF. For the CDR3, the DNA is TGTGCCAGCAGCTCGGGTAGGGGTCAGCCCCAGCATTTT.